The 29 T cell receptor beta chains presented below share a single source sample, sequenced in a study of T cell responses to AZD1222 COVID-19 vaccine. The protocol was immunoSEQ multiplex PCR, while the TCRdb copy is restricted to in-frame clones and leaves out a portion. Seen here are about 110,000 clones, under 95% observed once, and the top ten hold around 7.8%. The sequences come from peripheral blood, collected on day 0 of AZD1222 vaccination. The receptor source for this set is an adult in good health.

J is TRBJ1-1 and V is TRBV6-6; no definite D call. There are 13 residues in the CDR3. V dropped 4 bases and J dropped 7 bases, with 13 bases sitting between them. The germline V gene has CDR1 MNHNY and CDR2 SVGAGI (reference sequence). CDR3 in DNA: TGTGCCAGCAGTTTCCTCGGACTTTATGAAGCTTTCTTT. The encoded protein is CASSFLGLYEAFF.

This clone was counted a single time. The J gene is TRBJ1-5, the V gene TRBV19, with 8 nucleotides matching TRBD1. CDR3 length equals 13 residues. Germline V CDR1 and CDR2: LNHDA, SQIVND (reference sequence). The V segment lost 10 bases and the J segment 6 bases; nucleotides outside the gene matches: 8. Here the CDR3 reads CATKDRDGQPQHF. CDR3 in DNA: TGTGCCACTAAGGACAGGGACGGTCAGCCCCAGCATTTT.

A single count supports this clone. The CDR3 DNA sequence: TGTGCCAGTAGTACCCTTGTAATGAACACTGAAGCTTTCTTT. It encodes CASSTLVMNTEAFF. The V and J genes are TRBV19 and TRBJ1-1; D unresolved. V was cut by 4 bases and J by 0 bases, with 9 bases left in between. The CDR3 runs 14 residues. Germline-derived CDR1 and CDR2 are LNHDA and SQIVND (reference sequence). Together with reference TRBV19 and TRBJ1-1, the CDR3 gives the full variable domain: DGGITQSPKYLFRKEGQNVTLSCEQNLNHDAMYWYRQDPGQGLRLIYYSQIVNDFQKGDIAEGYSVSREKKESFPLTVTSAQKNPTAFYLCASSTLVMNTEAFFGQGTRLTVV.

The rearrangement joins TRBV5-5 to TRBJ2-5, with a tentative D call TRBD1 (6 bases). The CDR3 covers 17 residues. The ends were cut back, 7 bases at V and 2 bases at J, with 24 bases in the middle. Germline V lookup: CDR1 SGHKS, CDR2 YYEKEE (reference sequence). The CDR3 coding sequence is TGTGCCAGCGGCGAAACGTTCGGGACAACCGGACAAGAGACCCAGTACTTC. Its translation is CASGETFGTTGQETQYF.

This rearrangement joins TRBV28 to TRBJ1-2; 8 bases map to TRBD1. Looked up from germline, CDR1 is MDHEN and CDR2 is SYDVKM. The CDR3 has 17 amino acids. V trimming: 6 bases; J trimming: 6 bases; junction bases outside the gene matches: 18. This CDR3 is CASRGAGGLVGLDGYTF. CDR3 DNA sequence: TGTGCCAGCAGAGGTGCAGGGGGCTTGGTGGGGTTGGATGGCTACACCTTC.

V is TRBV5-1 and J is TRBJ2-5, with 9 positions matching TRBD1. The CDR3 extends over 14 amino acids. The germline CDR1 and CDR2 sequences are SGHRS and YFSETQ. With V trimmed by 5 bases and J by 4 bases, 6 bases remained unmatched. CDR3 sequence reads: CASSTGQGRETQYF. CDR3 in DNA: TGCGCCAGCAGTACGGGACAGGGTCGAGAGACCCAGTACTTC. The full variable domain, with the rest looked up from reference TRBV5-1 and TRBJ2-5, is KAGVTQTPRYLIKTRGQQVTLSCSPISGHRSVSWYQQTPGQGLQFLFEYFSETQRNKGNFPGRFSGRQFSNSRSEMNVSTLELGDSALYLCASSTGQGRETQYFGPGTRLLVL.

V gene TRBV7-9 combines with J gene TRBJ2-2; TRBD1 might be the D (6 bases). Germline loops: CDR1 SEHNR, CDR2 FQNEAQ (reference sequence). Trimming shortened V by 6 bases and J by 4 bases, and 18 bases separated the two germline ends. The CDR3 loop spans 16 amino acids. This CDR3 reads CASRPPPGHITGELFF. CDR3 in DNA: TGTGCCAGCAGACCTCCCCCGGGACACATCACCGGGGAGCTGTTTTTT.

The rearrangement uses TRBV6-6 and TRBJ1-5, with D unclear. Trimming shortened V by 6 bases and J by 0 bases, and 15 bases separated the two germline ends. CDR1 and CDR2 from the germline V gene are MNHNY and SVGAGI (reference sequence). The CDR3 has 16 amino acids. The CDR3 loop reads CASRTIWVDSNQPQHF. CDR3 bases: TGTGCCAGCAGGACAATTTGGGTTGATAGCAATCAGCCCCAGCATTTT.

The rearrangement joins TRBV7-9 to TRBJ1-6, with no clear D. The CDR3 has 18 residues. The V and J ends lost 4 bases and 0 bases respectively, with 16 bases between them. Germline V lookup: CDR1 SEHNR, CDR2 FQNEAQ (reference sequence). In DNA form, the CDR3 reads TGTGCCAGCAGCTCGCCGCCCCAGGCGAGCTCCTATAATTCACCCCTCCACTTT. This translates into CASSSPPQASSYNSPLHF.

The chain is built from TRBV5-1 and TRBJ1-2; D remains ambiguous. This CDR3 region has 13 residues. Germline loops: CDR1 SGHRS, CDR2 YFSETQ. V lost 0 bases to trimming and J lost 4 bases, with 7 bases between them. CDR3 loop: CASSLGQRYGYTF. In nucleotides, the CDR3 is TGCGCCAGCAGCTTGGGGCAGCGCTATGGCTACACCTTC.

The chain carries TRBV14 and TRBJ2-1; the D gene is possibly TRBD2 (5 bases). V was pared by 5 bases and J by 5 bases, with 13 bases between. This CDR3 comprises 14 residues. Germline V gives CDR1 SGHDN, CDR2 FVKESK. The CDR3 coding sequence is TGTGCCAGCAGCAGTTATCTGAGGGACAATGAGCAGTTCTTC. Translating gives CASSSYLRDNEQFF.

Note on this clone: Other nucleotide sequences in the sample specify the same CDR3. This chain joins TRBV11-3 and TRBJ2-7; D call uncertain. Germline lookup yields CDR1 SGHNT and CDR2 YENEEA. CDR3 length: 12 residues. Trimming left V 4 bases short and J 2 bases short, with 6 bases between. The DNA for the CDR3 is TGTGCCAGCAGCTCCGGAGCCTACGAGCAGTACTTC. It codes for CASSSGAYEQYF.

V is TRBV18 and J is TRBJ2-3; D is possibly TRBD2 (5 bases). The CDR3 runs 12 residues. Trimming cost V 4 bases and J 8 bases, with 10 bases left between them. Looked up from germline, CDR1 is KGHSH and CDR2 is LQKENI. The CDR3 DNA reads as TGTGCCAGCTCACTCCGGGGTGGTACGCAGTATTTT. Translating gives CASSLRGGTQYF.

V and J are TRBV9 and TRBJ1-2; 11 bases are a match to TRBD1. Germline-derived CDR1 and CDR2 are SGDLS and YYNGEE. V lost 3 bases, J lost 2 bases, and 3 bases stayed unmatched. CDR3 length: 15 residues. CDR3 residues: CASSERDRGNYGYTF. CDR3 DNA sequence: TGTGCCAGCAGCGAGAGGGACAGGGGGAACTATGGCTACACCTTC. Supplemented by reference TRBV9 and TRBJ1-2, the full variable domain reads DSGVTQTPKHLITATGQRVTLRCSPRSGDLSVYWYQQSLDQGLQFLIQYYNGEERAKGNILERFSAQQFPDLHSELNLSSLELGDSALYFCASSERDRGNYGYTFGSGTRLTVV.

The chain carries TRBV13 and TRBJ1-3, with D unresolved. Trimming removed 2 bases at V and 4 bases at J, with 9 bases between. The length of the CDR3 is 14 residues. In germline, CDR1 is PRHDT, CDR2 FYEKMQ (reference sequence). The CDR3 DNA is TGTGCCAGCAGCTTATATGGGTCAGGAAACACCATATATTTT. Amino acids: CASSLYGSGNTIYF.

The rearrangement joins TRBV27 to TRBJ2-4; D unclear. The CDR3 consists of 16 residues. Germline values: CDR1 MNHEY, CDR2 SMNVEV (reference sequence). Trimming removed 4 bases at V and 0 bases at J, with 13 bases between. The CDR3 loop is CASSSYRTGAKNIQYF. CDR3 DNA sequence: TGTGCCAGCAGTTCTTACCGTACGGGAGCCAAAAACATTCAGTACTTC.

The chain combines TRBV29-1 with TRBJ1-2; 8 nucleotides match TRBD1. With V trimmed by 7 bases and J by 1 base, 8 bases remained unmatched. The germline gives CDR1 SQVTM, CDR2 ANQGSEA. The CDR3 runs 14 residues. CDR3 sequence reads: CSANPQGVNYGYTF. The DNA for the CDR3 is TGCAGCGCTAATCCACAGGGGGTTAACTATGGCTACACCTTC. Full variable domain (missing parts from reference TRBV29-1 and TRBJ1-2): SAVISQKPSRDICQRGTSLTIQCQVDSQVTMMFWYRQQPGQSLTLIATANQGSEATYESGFVIDKFPISRPNLTFSTLTVSNMSPEDSSIYLCSANPQGVNYGYTFGSGTRLTVV.

The CDR3 here is CASSAGFDEEQYF. CDR3 sequence (DNA): TGTGCCAGCAGCGCGGGCTTCGATGAGGAGCAGTACTTC. The gene calls are TRBV5-8 and TRBJ2-7, with TRBD2 as a possible D gene (5 bases). Germline CDR1 and CDR2: SGHTS and YDEGEE. With 4 bases removed from V and 7 bases from J, the gap between germline ends came to 15 bases. This CDR3 has 13 amino acids.

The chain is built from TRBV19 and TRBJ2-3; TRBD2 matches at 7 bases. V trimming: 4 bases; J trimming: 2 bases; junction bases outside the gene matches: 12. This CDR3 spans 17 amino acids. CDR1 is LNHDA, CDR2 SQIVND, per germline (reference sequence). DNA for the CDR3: TGTGCCAGTAGTAACCACCGGGACTACCATCCCACAGATACGCAGTATTTT. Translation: CASSNHRDYHPTDTQYF. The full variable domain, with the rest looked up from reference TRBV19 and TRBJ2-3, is DGGITQSPKYLFRKEGQNVTLSCEQNLNHDAMYWYRQDPGQGLRLIYYSQIVNDFQKGDIAEGYSVSREKKESFPLTVTSAQKNPTAFYLCASSNHRDYHPTDTQYFGPGTRLTVL.

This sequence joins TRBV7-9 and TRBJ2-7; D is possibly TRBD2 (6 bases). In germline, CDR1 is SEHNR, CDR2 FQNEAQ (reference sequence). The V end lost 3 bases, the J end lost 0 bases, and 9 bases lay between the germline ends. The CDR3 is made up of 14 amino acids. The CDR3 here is CASSFDGGSYEQYF. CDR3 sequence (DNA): TGTGCCAGCAGCTTTGACGGGGGCTCCTACGAGCAGTACTTC.

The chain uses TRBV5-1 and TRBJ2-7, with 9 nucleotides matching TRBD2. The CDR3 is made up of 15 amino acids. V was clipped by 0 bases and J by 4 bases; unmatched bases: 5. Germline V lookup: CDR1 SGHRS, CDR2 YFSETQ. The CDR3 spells CASSLAAGGVYEQYF. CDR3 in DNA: TGCGCCAGCAGCTTGGCCGCGGGAGGGGTATACGAGCAGTACTTC.

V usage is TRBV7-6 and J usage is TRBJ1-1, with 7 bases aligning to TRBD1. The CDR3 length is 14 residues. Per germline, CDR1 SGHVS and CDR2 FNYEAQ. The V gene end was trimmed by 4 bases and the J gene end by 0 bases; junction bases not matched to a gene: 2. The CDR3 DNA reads TGTGCCAGCAGCTGGGACAGCTTGAACACTGAAGCTTTCTTT. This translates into CASSWDSLNTEAFF.

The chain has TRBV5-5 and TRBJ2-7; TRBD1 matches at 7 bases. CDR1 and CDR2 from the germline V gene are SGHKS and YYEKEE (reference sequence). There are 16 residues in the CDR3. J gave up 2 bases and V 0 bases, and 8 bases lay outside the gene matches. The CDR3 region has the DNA TGTGCCAGCAGCTTGGTGGACAGGCTGCCAACCTACGAGCAGTACTTC. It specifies CASSLVDRLPTYEQYF.

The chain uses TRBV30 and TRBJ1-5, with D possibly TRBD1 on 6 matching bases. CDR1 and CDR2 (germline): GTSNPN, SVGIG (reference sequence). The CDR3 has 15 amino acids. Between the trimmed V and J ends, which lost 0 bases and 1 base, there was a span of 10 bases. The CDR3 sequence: CAWSVRGWSNQPQHF. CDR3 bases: TGTGCCTGGAGTGTCAGGGGCTGGAGCAATCAGCCCCAGCATTTT.

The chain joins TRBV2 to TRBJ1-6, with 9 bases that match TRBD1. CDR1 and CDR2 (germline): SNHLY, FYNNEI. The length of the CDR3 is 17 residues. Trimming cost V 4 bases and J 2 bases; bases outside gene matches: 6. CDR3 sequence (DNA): TGTGCCAGCAGTGTGGTACAGGGGGCTGCCTATAATTCACCCCTCCACTTT. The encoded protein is CASSVVQGAAYNSPLHF. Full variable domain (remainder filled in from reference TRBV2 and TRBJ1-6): EPEVTQTPSHQVTQMGQEVILRCVPISNHLYFYWYRQILGQKVEFLVSFYNNEISEKSEIFDDQFSVERPDGSNFTLKIRSTKLEDSAMYFCASSVVQGAAYNSPLHFGNGTRLTVT.

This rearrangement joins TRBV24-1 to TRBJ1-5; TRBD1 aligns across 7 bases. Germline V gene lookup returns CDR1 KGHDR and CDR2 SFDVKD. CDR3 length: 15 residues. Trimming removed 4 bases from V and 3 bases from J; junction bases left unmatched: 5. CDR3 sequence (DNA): TGTGCCACCAGTGACCCGACAGGGAACAATCAGCCCCAGCATTTT. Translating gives CATSDPTGNNQPQHF.

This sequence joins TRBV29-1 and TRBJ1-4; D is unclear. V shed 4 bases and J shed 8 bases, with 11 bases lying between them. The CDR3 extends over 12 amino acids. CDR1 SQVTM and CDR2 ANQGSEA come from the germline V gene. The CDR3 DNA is TGCAGCGTTGGGGAACCCCACGAAAAACTGTTTTTT. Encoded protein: CSVGEPHEKLFF.

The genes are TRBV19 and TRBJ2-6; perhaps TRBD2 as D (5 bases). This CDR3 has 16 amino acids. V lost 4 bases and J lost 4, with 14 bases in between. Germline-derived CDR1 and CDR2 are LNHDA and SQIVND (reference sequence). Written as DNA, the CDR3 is TGTGCCAGTAGTACCACTAGGGCGTCCGGGGCCAACGTCCTGACTTTC. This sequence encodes CASSTTRASGANVLTF.

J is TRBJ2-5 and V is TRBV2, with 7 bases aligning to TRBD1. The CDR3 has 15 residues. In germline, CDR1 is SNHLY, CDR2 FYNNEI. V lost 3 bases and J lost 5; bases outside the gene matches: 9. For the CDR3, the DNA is TGTGCCAGCAGTGACGTTGGCAGGGGGAAGGAGACCCAGTACTTC. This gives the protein CASSDVGRGKETQYF.